Sequencing of this TCR beta chain was carried out in a study of blood T cell repertoires in COVID-19. Study information: Samples came from the United States, Italy and Spain, spanning acute and convalescent COVID-19. Sources were T cells, B-cell-depleted T cells, or PBMCs; the material itself was cDNA or gDNA.

In the original processing: Reference gene primer amplification gave estimated nucleated cell counts. TCRdb's table, derived via immunoSEQ multiplex PCR, lists solely in-frame clones and lacks some. V, J and clone size are those of that table, while D and trimming were read from the DNA. The sample yields about 200,000 clones, approximately 80% seen once. V lost 6 bases and J lost 5; bases outside the gene matches: 6. This CDR3 has 13 residues. This receptor was taken from a middle-aged man with acute or convalescent COVID-19. The chain combines TRBV12-3 or TRBV12-4 with TRBJ2-7; TRBD2 matches 8 bases. Sequenced input: peripheral blood. CDR3 in amino acids: CASRIRGGHEQYF. The CDR3 region has the DNA TGTGCCAGCAGGATTCGGGGGGGCCACGAGCAGTACTTC.